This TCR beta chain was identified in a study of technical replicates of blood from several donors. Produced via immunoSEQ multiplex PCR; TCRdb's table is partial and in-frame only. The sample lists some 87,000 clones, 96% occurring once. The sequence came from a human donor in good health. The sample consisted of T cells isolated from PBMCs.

CDR3: CASSWGTGLTGELFF. The CDR3 DNA reads as TGTGCCAGCAGCTGGGGGACAGGGCTCACCGGGGAGCTGTTTTTT. The V gene is TRBV6-6, the J gene TRBJ2-2, with TRBD1 identical over 9 bases. J gave up 4 bases and V 6 bases, and 6 bases lay outside the gene matches. The length of the CDR3 is 15 residues. Germline CDR1 is MNHNY and CDR2 is SVGAGI (reference sequence).